Listed below are T cell receptor beta chains from one sample, sequenced in a study of low-dose radiotherapy and immunotherapy resistance in tumors. TCRdb analysed the reads with MiXCR anew, one entry per CDR3 protein. The profile shows 80,000 or so distinct CDR3 sequences, around 17% of them singletons. The sequencing here drew on PBMCs, taken after low-dose radiotherapy plus immunotherapy. These receptor sequences come from a male donor with prostate cancer. CDR3s include the opening cysteine and the closing phenylalanine or tryptophan.

>TRBJ2-5|15|TRBV7-2
CASSSSGRKEETQYF
>TRBJ2-2|14|TRBV7-9
CASSWVDATGELFF
>TRBJ1-1|14|TRBV29-1
CSVVGTKINTEAFF
>TRBJ1-1|11|TRBV12-3/TRBV12-4
CASTNRGEAFF
>TRBJ2-7|11|TRBV12-3/TRBV12-4
CASSSRYEQYF
>TRBJ2-2|14|TRBV24-1
CATSALDSNGELFF
>TRBJ2-3|14|TRBV7-2
CASNRDFGTDTQYF
>TRBJ1-5|22|TRBV18
CASSPNYPGAGEFGISNQPQHF
>TRBJ2-1|14|TRBV2
CASSVGGALLEQFF
>TRBJ1-2|15|TRBV28
CASSLGTGINWGYTF
>TRBJ2-5|15|TRBV7-2
CASSFQGSGQETQYF
>TRBJ2-1|16|TRBV20-1
CSAATSSGNSYNEQFF
>TRBJ2-3|12|TRBV7-2
CASSLITDTQYF
>TRBJ2-1|12|TRBV6-2/TRBV6-3
CASSPGVNEQFF
>TRBJ2-6|15|TRBV19
CASNVGVSGANVLTF
>TRBJ1-1|13|TRBV28
CASSFAGTAEAFF
>TRBJ2-7|12|TRBV29-1
CSVGPSAYEQYF
>TRBJ2-5|15|TRBV29-1
CSVGGGSVIQETQYF
>TRBJ2-1|16|TRBV20-1
CSANNMAGPGYNEQFF
>TRBJ2-5|16|TRBV7-2
CASSSGTSGRWETQYF
>TRBJ2-1|15|TRBV18
CASSLEGGAYNEQFF
>TRBJ2-5|14|TRBV29-1
CSPPTSGRGETQYF
>TRBJ1-4|11|TRBV2
CASAGNEKLFF
>TRBJ2-1|13|TRBV5-1
CASSLATTDWPFF
>TRBJ1-1|14|TRBV19
CASSRSPGGAEAFF
>TRBJ2-7|15|TRBV12-3/TRBV12-4
CASSLHSGRRYEQYF
>TRBJ2-7|16|TRBV6-2/TRBV6-3
CASSARSSGRSYEQYF
>TRBJ2-4|17|TRBV10-3
CAISERHPGEAKNIQYF
>TRBJ1-5|15|TRBV28
CASSRDRTSNQPQHF
>TRBJ1-6|15|TRBV19
CASSIATGYNSPLHF
>TRBJ2-2|16|TRBV28
CASRSFRTRNTGELFF
>TRBJ2-5|14|TRBV20-1
CSARHIAGVETQYF
>TRBJ2-1|16|TRBV28
CASSSVGTPPYNEQFF
>TRBJ2-1|11|TRBV20-1
CSAHTVNEQFF
>TRBJ2-6|19|TRBV7-2
CASSLLGGRQRTGANVLTF
>TRBJ1-5|17|TRBV28
CASTPGRTFYSNQPQHF
>TRBJ2-4|16|TRBV4-1
CASSQGAGQGSNIQYF
>TRBJ2-2|15|TRBV10-3
CAISATSPNTGELFF
>TRBJ1-6|13|TRBV20-1
CSARQGSNSPLHF
>TRBJ2-2|15|TRBV2
CASKAGTENTGELFF
>TRBJ2-1|16|TRBV4-1
CASSQDWWLQNNEQFF
>TRBJ1-2|14|TRBV19
CASSIDGTGRVDTF
>TRBJ2-6|18|TRBV30
CAWSVNAGARSGANVLTF
>TRBJ2-1|17|TRBV4-1
CASSRRTSGATYNEQFF
>TRBJ1-4|15|TRBV7-2
CASSLRSAGAEKLFF
>TRBJ1-2|13|TRBV19
CASGDRTLGGYTF
>TRBJ2-5|16|TRBV27
CASSQGLAGGPETQYF
>TRBJ2-7|17|TRBV5-5
CASSSGSLRDSSYEQYF
>TRBJ2-3|15|TRBV21-1
CASSKARINTDTQYF
>TRBJ1-5|15|TRBV6-2/TRBV6-3
CASSRAGGAVQPQHF
>TRBJ2-3|15|TRBV18
CASSRTGQGTDTQYF
>TRBJ1-2|13|TRBV14
CASSQGRNYGYTF
>TRBJ2-1|15|TRBV30
CAWSQKRSSYNEQFF
>TRBJ2-3|14|TRBV20-1
CSARDRSGRNTQYF